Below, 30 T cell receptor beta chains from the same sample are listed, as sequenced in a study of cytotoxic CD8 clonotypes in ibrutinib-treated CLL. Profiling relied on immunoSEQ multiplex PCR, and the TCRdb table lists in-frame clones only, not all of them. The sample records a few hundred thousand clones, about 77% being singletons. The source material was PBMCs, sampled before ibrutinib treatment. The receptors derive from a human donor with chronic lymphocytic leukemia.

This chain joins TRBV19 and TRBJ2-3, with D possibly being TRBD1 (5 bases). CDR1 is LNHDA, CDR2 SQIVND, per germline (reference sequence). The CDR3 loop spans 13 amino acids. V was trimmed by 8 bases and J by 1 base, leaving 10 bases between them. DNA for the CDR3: TGTGCCAGTCGTGGGGCCGGCACAGATACGCAGTATTTT. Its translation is CASRGAGTDTQYF. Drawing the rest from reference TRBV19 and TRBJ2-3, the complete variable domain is DGGITQSPKYLFRKEGQNVTLSCEQNLNHDAMYWYRQDPGQGLRLIYYSQIVNDFQKGDIAEGYSVSREKKESFPLTVTSAQKNPTAFYLCASRGAGTDTQYFGPGTRLTVL.

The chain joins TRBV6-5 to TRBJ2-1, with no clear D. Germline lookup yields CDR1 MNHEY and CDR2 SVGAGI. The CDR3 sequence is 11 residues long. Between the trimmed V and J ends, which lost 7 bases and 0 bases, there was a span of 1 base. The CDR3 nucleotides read TGTGCCAGCAACTCCTACAATGAGCAGTTCTTC. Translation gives CASNSYNEQFF.

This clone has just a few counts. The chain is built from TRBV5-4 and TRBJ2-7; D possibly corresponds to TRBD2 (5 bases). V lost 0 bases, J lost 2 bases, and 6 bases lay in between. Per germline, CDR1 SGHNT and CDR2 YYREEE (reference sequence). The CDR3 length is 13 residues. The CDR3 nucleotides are TGTGCCAGCAGCTTGGCCGGGACCTACGAGCAGTACTTC. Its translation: CASSLAGTYEQYF.

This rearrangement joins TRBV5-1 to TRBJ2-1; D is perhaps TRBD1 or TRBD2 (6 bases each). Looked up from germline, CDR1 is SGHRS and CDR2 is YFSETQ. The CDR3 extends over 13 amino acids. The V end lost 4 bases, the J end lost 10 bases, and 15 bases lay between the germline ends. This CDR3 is CASSDLGGPEQFF. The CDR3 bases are TGCGCCAGCAGCGATTTAGGGGGGCCCGAGCAGTTCTTC.

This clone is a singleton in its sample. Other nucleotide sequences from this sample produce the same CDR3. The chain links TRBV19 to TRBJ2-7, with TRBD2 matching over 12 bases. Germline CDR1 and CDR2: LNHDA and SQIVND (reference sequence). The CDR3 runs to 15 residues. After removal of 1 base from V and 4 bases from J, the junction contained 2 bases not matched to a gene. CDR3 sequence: CASSIAGTSGYEQYF. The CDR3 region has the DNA TGTGCCAGTAGTATAGCCGGGACTAGCGGGTACGAGCAGTACTTC.

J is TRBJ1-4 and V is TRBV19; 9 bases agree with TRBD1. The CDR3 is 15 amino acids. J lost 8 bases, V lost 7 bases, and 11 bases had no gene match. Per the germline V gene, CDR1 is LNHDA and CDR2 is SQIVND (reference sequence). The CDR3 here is CASKGRDRVEEKLFF. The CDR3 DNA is TGTGCCAGTAAGGGCCGGGACAGGGTAGAAGAAAAACTGTTTTTT.

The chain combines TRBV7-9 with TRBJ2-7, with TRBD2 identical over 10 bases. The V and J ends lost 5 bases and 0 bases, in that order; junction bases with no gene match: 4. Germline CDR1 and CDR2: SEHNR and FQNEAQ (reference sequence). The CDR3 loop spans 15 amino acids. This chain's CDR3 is CASSISSGSSYEQYF. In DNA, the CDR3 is TGTGCCAGCAGCATTTCTAGCGGGAGCTCCTACGAGCAGTACTTC.

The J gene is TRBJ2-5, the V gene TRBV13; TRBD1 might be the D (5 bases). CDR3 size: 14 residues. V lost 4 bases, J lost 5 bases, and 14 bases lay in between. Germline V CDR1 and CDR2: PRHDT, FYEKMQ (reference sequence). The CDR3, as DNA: TGTGCCAGCAGCTCCGGACACAGTGGGGAGACCCAGTACTTC. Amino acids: CASSSGHSGETQYF.

In DNA form, the CDR3 reads TGTGCCAGCTCACTTTATGGTGGACCCTACAATGAGCAGTTCTTC. Its protein is CASSLYGGPYNEQFF. V is TRBV18 and J is TRBJ2-1; unclear D gene. CDR1 and CDR2 from the germline V gene are KGHSH and LQKENI. The V end was cut by 4 bases, the J end by 2 bases, with 12 bases between. The length of the CDR3 is 15 residues.

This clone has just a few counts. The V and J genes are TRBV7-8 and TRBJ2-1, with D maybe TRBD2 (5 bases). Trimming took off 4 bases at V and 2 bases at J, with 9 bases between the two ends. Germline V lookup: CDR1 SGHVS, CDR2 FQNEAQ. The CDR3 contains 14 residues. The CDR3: CASSSYGTYNEQFF. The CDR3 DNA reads TGTGCCAGCAGCTCCTACGGGACCTACAATGAGCAGTTCTTC.

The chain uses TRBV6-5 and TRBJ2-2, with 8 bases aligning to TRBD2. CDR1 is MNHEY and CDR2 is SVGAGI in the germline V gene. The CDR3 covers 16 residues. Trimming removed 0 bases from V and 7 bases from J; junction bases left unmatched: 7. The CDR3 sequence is CASSYSRGTRGGELFF. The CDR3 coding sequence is TGTGCCAGCAGTTACTCGAGGGGGACTAGAGGCGGGGAGCTGTTTTTT.

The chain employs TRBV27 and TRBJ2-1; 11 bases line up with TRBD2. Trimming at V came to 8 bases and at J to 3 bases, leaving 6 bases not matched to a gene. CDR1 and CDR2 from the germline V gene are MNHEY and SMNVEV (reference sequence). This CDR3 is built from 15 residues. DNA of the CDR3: TGTGCCAGCGGAGGACTAGCGGGTTACTACAATGAGCAGTTCTTC. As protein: CASGGLAGYYNEQFF.

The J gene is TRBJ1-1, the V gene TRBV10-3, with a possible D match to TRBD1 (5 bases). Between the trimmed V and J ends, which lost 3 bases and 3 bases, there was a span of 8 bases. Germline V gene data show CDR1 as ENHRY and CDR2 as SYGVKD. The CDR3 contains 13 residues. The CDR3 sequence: CAISDHRYTEAFF. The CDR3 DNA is TGTGCCATCAGTGACCACAGGTACACTGAAGCTTTCTTT.

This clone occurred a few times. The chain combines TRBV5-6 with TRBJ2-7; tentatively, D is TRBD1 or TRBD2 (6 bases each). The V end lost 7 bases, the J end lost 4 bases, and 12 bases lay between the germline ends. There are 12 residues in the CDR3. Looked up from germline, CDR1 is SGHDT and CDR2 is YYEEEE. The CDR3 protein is CASARRGYEQYF. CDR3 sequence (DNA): TGTGCCAGCGCAAGGAGGGGGTACGAGCAGTACTTC.

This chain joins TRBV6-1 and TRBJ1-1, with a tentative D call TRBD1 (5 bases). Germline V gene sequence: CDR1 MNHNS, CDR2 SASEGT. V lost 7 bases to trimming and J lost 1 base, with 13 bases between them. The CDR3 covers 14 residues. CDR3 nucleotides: TGTGCCAGCACAACCGGGGCCCCGAACACTGAAGCTTTCTTT. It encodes CASTTGAPNTEAFF.

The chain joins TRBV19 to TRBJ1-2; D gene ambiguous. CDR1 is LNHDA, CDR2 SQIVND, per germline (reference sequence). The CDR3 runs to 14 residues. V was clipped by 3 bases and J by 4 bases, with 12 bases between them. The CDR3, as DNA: TGTGCCAGTAGTATGACGACACCCGTCTATGGCTACACCTTC. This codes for CASSMTTPVYGYTF.

The CDR3 loop reads CASSLSAVAIHEQYF. CDR3 sequence (DNA): TGTGCCAGCAGCCTCTCGGCCGTAGCGATCCACGAGCAGTACTTC. This chain links TRBV11-2 with TRBJ2-7; D possibly corresponds to TRBD2 (5 bases). Germline V CDR1 and CDR2: SGHAT, FQNNGV. The CDR3 totals 15 residues. V gave up 5 bases and J gave up 5 bases, with 19 bases separating them.

The CDR3 coding sequence is TGTGCCAGCAGCTTAGGAGGGACTAGCGATATAAATGAGCAGTTCTTC. Protein sequence: CASSLGGTSDINEQFF. This sequence joins TRBV7-8 and TRBJ2-1; 10 positions agree with TRBD2. The V gene end was trimmed by 1 base and the J gene end by 7 bases; junction bases not matched to a gene: 7. The length of the CDR3 is 16 residues. Germline V gene lookup returns CDR1 SGHVS and CDR2 FQNEAQ.

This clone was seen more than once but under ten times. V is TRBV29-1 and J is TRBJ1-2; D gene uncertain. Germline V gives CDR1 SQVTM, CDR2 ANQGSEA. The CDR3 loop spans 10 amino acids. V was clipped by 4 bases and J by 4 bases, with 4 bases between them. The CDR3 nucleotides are TGCAGCGTTGGAGGCTATGGCTACACCTTC. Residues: CSVGGYGYTF.

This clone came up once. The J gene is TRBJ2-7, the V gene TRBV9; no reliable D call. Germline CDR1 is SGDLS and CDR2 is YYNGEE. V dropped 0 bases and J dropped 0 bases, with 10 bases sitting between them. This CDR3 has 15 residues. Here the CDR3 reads CASSVGQALSYEQYF. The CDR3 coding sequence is TGTGCCAGCAGCGTAGGGCAGGCCCTCTCCTACGAGCAGTACTTC.

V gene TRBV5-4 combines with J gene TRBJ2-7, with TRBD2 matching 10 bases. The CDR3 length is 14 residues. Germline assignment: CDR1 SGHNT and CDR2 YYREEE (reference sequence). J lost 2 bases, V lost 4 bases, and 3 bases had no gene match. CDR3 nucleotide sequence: TGTGCCAGCAGCGCCGGGACTAGCGCCTACGAGCAGTACTTC. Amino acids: CASSAGTSAYEQYF.

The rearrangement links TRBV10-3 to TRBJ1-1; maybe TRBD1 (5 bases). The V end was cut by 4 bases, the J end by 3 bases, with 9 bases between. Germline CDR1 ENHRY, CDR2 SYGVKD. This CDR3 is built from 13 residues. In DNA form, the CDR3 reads TGTGCCATCAGTGTAGGGGTTTACACTGAAGCTTTCTTT. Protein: CAISVGVYTEAFF.

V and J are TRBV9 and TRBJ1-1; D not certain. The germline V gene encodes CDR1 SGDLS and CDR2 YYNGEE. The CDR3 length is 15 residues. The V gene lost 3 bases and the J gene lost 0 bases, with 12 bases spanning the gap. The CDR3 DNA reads TGTGCCAGCAGCGGGACCCGGACGGTGAACACTGAAGCTTTCTTT. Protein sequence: CASSGTRTVNTEAFF.

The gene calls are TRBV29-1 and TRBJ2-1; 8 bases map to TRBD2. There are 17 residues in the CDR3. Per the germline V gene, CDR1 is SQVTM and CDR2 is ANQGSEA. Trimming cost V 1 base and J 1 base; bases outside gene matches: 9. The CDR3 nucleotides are TGCAGCGTTGAAGGATTAGCGGGAAGGGGATCCTACAATGAGCAGTTCTTC. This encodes CSVEGLAGRGSYNEQFF.

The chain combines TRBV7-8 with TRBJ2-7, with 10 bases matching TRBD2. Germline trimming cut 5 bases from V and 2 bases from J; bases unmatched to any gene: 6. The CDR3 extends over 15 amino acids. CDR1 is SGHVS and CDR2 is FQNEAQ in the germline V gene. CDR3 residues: CASSLTSGWAYEQYF. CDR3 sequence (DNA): TGTGCCAGCAGCCTGACTAGCGGGTGGGCCTACGAGCAGTACTTC. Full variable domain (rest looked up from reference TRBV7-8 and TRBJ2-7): GAGVSQSPRYKVAKRGQDVALRCDPISGHVSLFWYQQALGQGPEFLTYFQNEAQLDKSGLPSDRFFAERPEGSVSTLKIQRTQQEDSAVYLCASSLTSGWAYEQYFGPGTRLTVT.

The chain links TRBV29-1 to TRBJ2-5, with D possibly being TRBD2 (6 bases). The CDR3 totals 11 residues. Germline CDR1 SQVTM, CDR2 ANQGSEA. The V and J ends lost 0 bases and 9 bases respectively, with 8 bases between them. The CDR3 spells CSVEEGEAQYF. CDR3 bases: TGCAGCGTTGAAGAAGGGGAGGCCCAGTACTTC.

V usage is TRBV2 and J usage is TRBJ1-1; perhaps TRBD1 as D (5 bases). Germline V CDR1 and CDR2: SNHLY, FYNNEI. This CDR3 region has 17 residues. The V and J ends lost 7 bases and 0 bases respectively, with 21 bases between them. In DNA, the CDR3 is TGTGCCAGCATGAATCTGGGGACCGTGTTCATGAACACTGAAGCTTTCTTT. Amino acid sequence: CASMNLGTVFMNTEAFF.

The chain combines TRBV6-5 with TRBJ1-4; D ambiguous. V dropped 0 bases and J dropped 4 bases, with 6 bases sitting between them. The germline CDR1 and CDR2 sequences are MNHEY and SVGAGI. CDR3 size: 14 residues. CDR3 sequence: CASSYSRDNEKLFF. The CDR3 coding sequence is TGTGCCAGCAGTTACTCCCGGGATAATGAAAAACTGTTTTTT.

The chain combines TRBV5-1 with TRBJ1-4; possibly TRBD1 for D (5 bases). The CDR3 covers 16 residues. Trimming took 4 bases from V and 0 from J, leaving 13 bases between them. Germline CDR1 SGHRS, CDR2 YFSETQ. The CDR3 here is CASSTGPGATNEKLFF. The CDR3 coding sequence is TGCGCCAGCAGCACGGGACCGGGAGCAACTAATGAAAAACTGTTTTTT.

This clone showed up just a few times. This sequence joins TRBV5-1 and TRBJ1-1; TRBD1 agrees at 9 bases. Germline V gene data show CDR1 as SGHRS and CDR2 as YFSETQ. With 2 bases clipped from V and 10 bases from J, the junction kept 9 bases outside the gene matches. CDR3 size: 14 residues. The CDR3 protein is CASSFGTGLSRAFF. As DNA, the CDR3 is TGCGCCAGCAGCTTTGGGACAGGGCTTTCTCGAGCTTTCTTT.